This T cell receptor (beta chain) stems from a study of blood T cell repertoires in COVID-19 (dated by TCRdb to the early 2020s). Describing the broader study: Collaborator samples came from the United States, Italy and Spain and covered acute and convalescent phases of COVID-19. The prospective study material was composed of cDNA or gDNA derived from T cells, B-cell-depleted T cells, or PBMCs. Deeply sampled blood TCRbeta repertoires from subjects exposed to, actively infected with, or recovered from COVID-19 were included in the dataset. The repertoires were released in a freely available public database intended as a resource for research on the immune response to SARS-CoV-2. The samples were drawn from the first 160 participants of the ongoing ImmuneRACE study and from 1,254 subjects provided by 6 global collaborators. Nearly every sample came with metadata listing a de-identified subject ID, COVID-19 status, age in years and sex. Where available, HLA class I and class II types were obtained from metadata supplied by the sample provider rather than from assay-based typing.

Worth noting for this clone: No cognate antigen has been identified for it. Base quality data are lacking; no much larger clone is found one base away.

TCRbeta CDR3 regions were amplified from genomic DNA by means of the immunoSEQ Assay, a bias-controlled multiplex PCR. The study's processing was this. Nucleated cell counts per sample were estimated from amplification of reference gene primers within the assay. To quantify the absolute abundance of each unique TCRbeta CDR3 rearrangement, sequence reads were collapsed and filtered. For each sample, productive Simpson clonality was calculated as the square root of Simpson's diversity index across productive rearrangements. TCRdb stores this immuneACCESS table with in-frame sequences only. Part of the clones is absent; in the studies checked, under half of the shortfall reflects unresolved V genes, and no reason is known for the rest. That table gives V, J and clone size, and the DNA gave D and trimming. Present in this sample are roughly 500,000 clones, 85% to 90% of which were seen just once. The ten largest clones represent 1.8% of the sample.

The investigation overall reported the following: The quantity of clinical and demographic metadata differed by source and by participant and was supplied without curation.

Participants in the prospective study were aged roughly 18 to 89 years, lived in approximately 26 United States geographic areas, and enrolled through a virtual design. In the prospective study, participants were assigned to cohorts based on the clinical history participants reported in a screening survey and a study questionnaire. ImmuneRACE Cohort 3 recovered participants were defined by two consecutive negative NP/OP PCR tests, healthcare professional clearance, or symptom resolution. Each participant in the prospective study had whole blood, serum and a nasopharyngeal or oropharyngeal swab collected by mobile phlebotomists. Participants in the prospective study had the option to provide additional blood draws and questionnaires over an approximately two-month period. Before DNA extraction, prospective study blood samples were shipped either frozen or at room temperature. CDR1 and CDR2 were assigned from the germline V gene as SGDLS and YYNGEE. Unmatched junction bases come to 7, with V trimmed by 4 bases and J by 4 bases. Reading from cysteine to phenylalanine, the CDR3 counts 16 amino acids. The sequence is cut down to CDR3 DNA, 48 bases in frame from base 1.

This receptor was obtained from a woman in her thirties or forties who had recovered from COVID-19. The chain joins TRBV9 to TRBJ2-5, with 13 bases aligning to TRBD2. The sample taken for sequencing was PBMCs or T cells enriched from blood (not recorded which). At the DNA level, the sequence is TGTGCCAGCAGCCTACGGACTAGCGGGAGTGCAGAGACCCAGTACTTC. Its product reads: CASSLRTSGSAETQYF.